This record covers a single T cell receptor beta chain. It lacks a known antigen. Per-nucleotide qualities are absent, and no much larger clonotype sits a single base away. Using the deep immunoSEQ assay, multiplex PCR amplified TCR CDR3 regions from genomic DNA. Extracted genomic DNA from each cell subset was spread evenly across all wells of several immunoSEQ 96-well plates, with each plate serving as a replicate. For sorted subsets, each replicate PCR was loaded with approximately 200 ng genomic DNA, equivalent to 30,000 to 35,000 T cell genomes. Purified libraries were quantified with a Qubit 3.0 fluorometer, sized on a Bioanalyzer 2100, and re-quantified with the KAPA Library Quantification kit. A separate single-read 150-cycle Illumina NextSeq 550 flow cell was used to sequence each immunoSEQ 96-well plate. Per the authors' processing: The immunoSEQ output contained only junctional sequences without quality scores, so filtering could not match that applied to full-length reads. Sequences were annotated with PyIR, a Python wrapper for IgBLAST v1.9, using IMGT germline references to assign V/J genes and CDR3. Any read was removed if the V/J assignment was weak (E-value above 1e-6), the CDR3 was missing, or the read contained stop codons, out-of-frame junctions, or ambiguous translated residues. A V3J clonotype was defined by an identical inferred V gene, J gene, and CDR3 amino acid sequence. To compute the percentage overlap between repertoires, the number of shared unique clonotypes was divided by the size of the smaller repertoire. Three approaches were used to assess repertoire richness: RTK rarefaction, the Chao1 estimator, and Recon v2.1 estimates of unobserved clonotypes. OLGA was used to compute generation probabilities for all TCRbeta clonotypes that the gDNA method yielded from a few donors. TCRdb carries this immuneACCESS record with in-frame sequences only. Its versions omit some clonotypes, under half of them owing to an unresolved V gene in the studies checked, with the rest unexplained. The DNA gave D and trimming, while V, J and clone size come from that table. Present in this sample are over 800,000 clones, 80% to 95% of which were seen just once. The ten largest clonotypes hold around 24% of the sample.

The data were taken from a study of shared clonotypes between healthy human individuals (TCRdb year 2020). Broadly, across the study: Three men and two women, aged 18 to 49 years, made up the cohort. For each donor, CD4 naive and CD4 memory were each given three plates, CD8 naive was given two plates, and CD8 memory was given one plate. Blood TCR repertoires of a handful of healthy adults were deeply sequenced to estimate repertoire size and the extent of clonotype sharing between individuals. Libraries were prepared and TCR repertoires were sequenced by different laboratories using diverse techniques, in order to increase sequencing depth and limit assay-specific biases. Per donor, leukapheresis produced somewhere between about 0.94 and 9 billion PBMCs.

Broad study findings and their caveats: Even with the large sequencing depth, rarefaction of the sorted-subset datasets indicated that sequencing was incomplete. Naive subsets generally had larger estimated clonotype richness than memory subsets. Compared with non-shared clonotypes, the clonotypes found in all four sorted-subset donors had higher generation probabilities. Pairwise subsampling indicated that sequencing depth was expected to affect the degree of clonotype sharing among donors. Around 5.4% of naive CD4, 3.5% of naive CD8, 2.3% of memory CD4, and 0.35% to 0.4% of memory CD8 clonotypes were shared across several donors. Sampling was limited to blood, and TCR repertoires in tissue likely differ from TCR repertoires in blood. Because the study included a small number of donors, the genetic and exposure-history diversity represented was limited.

CD8 naive samples were CD45RO-negative cells positively selected for CCR7, giving a CD45RA+CCR7+ population that excluded TemRA cells. The donors were healthy, HIV-negative adults who had no recently reported acute infections or vaccinations. All donors were Caucasian adults living in Nashville, Tennessee, USA. After blood collection by leukapheresis, PBMCs were isolated using Ficoll-Histopaque density gradient centrifugation and then cryopreserved in the vapor phase of liquid nitrogen. Purity and quantity of every magnetically sorted T cell population were checked by analytical flow cytometry. From each sorted fraction, genomic DNA was isolated and quantified by UV absorbance on a Nanodrop 2000c. The germline V gene encodes CDR1 SGHNT and CDR2 YYREEE (reference sequence). The CDR3 has 13 amino acids, counting the end cysteine and phenylalanine. The read is trimmed to its CDR3 DNA, 39 bases read in frame from base 1. V gives up 0 bases and J gives up 6 bases, and the segment between their germline ends measures 9 bases.

This TCR derives from a man younger than 40 in good health. Here the chain combines TRBV5-4 and TRBJ1-1; no D gene is confidently identified. Sequencing was done on a sample of naive CD8+ T cells sorted from blood. In the paper's terms, the cell subset or site label means: CD45RA+CCR7+. The nucleotide sequence reads as follows: TGTGCCAGCAGCTTGGTGGGCAGCCCTGAAGCTTTCTTT. This is translated as CASSLVGSPEAFF.